The 14 T cell receptor beta chains below were found in one sample sequenced in a study of T cell responses to AZD1222 COVID-19 vaccine. The repertoire was sequenced with immunoSEQ multiplex PCR; TCRdb's copy has only in-frame clones and lacks some. The data contain 140,000 to 150,000 clones, roughly nine tenths of them seen just once; the ten biggest clones take up roughly 3.7%. Sequenced here: peripheral blood, sampled on day 0 of AZD1222 vaccination. All receptors derive from an adult in good health.

This clone was counted a few times. This chain uses TRBV7-3 with TRBJ2-7, with D unclear. Germline V gene data show CDR1 as SGHTA and CDR2 as FQGTGA. V lost 2 bases and J lost 9, with 14 bases in between. This CDR3 region has 13 residues. The CDR3 coding sequence is TGTGCCAGCAGCTTATCCGGAGTATCAGGGCAGTACTTC. Encoded protein: CASSLSGVSGQYF. Supplemented by reference TRBV7-3 and TRBJ2-7, the full variable domain reads GAGVSQTPSNKVTEKGKYVELRCDPISGHTALYWYRQSLGQGPEFLIYFQGTGAADDSGLPNDRFFAVRPEGSVSTLKIQRTERGDSAVYLCASSLSGVSGQYFGPGTRLTVT.

The rearrangement links TRBV27 to TRBJ2-7; unclear D gene. The germline V gene encodes CDR1 MNHEY and CDR2 SMNVEV (reference sequence). The V end lost 2 bases, the J end lost 2 bases, and 10 bases lay between the germline ends. The CDR3 has 14 residues. DNA for the CDR3: TGTGCCAGCAGTTTAACGGCGGTAACCTACGAGCAGTACTTC. Translating gives CASSLTAVTYEQYF.

Here the CDR3 reads CASSIDQLSGANVLTF. CDR3 in DNA: TGTGCCAGTAGTATAGATCAGCTCTCTGGGGCCAACGTCCTGACTTTC. The chain carries TRBV19 and TRBJ2-6; no reliable D call. Trimming stripped 0 bases from V and 0 bases from J, with 6 bases between. The V gene's germline CDR1 is LNHDA and CDR2 SQIVND (reference sequence). The CDR3 consists of 16 residues.

The V gene is TRBV27, the J gene TRBJ2-4, with D perhaps TRBD2 (6 bases). Germline V gene sequence: CDR1 MNHEY, CDR2 SMNVEV (reference sequence). Between the trimmed V and J ends, which lost 3 bases and 4 bases, there was a span of 10 bases. The CDR3 length is 14 residues. The CDR3 bases are TGTGCCAGCAGTTTGGGACTTTATAAAAACATTCAGTACTTC. It is translated as CASSLGLYKNIQYF.

The chain uses TRBV5-4 and TRBJ2-4; D remains unclear. The CDR3 extends over 15 amino acids. V was cut by 0 bases and J by 0 bases, with 7 bases left in between. Germline V gene lookup returns CDR1 SGHNT and CDR2 YYREEE (reference sequence). CDR3 residues: CASSLARTAKNIQYF. In DNA form, the CDR3 reads TGTGCCAGCAGCTTGGCTCGTACAGCCAAAAACATTCAGTACTTC.

The V and J genes are TRBV29-1 and TRBJ1-1, with 9 bases fitting TRBD1. Germline-derived CDR1 and CDR2 are SQVTM and ANQGSEA. V lost 7 bases to trimming and J lost 7 bases; unmatched junction nucleotides: 13. The CDR3 has 14 residues. In DNA, the CDR3 is TGCAGCGCTACAGTCGGGACAGGGCGCTATGAAGCTTTCTTT. Protein: CSATVGTGRYEAFF.

This rearrangement joins TRBV7-9 to TRBJ1-2; D not resolved. With 5 bases removed from V and 8 bases from J, the gap between germline ends came to 12 bases. The length of the CDR3 is 12 residues. Per germline, CDR1 SEHNR and CDR2 FQNEAQ (reference sequence). The CDR3 DNA reads TGTGCCAGCAGCCCACCCAAGCAGGGCTACACCTTC. Protein sequence: CASSPPKQGYTF.

The chain is built from TRBV6-5 and TRBJ1-5; 8 bases agree with TRBD1. From germline, CDR1 is MNHEY and CDR2 SVGAGI. There are 15 residues in the CDR3. V shed 6 bases, J shed 5 bases, and the junction held 9 bases outside the gene matches. This CDR3 reads CASSLGTGWDQPQHF. CDR3 bases: TGTGCCAGCAGCCTCGGGACAGGTTGGGATCAGCCCCAGCATTTT.

V gene TRBV6-1 combines with J gene TRBJ2-3; no clear D gene. CDR3 length equals 15 residues. Germline V gives CDR1 MNHNS, CDR2 SASEGT. V was pared by 0 bases and J by 1 base, with 8 bases between. The CDR3 bases are TGTGCCAGCAGTGAAGCGTATTGGGGCACAGATACGCAGTATTTT. Translating it yields CASSEAYWGTDTQYF.

The gene calls are TRBV19 and TRBJ1-1; D unresolved. This CDR3 is 14 amino acids long. The germline CDR1 and CDR2 sequences are LNHDA and SQIVND (reference sequence). V shed 7 bases and J shed 3 bases, with 15 bases lying between them. The DNA of the CDR3 is TGTGCCAGTACCCTACCCGGGAGGTACACTGAAGCTTTCTTT. This translates into CASTLPGRYTEAFF.

This clone was counted a few times. The V and J genes are TRBV6-5 and TRBJ1-5, with 8 positions matching TRBD1. The V gene end was trimmed by 10 bases and the J gene end by 7 bases; junction bases not matched to a gene: 6. The CDR3 has 12 residues. CDR1 is MNHEY and CDR2 is SVGAGI in the germline V gene. CDR3 in DNA: TGTGCCACAGGGGGCAGTGGCCAGCCCCAGCATTTT. Protein: CATGGSGQPQHF.

This clone was counted a single time. The gene calls are TRBV2 and TRBJ2-7; D uncertain. V lost 4 bases to trimming and J lost 6 bases, with 10 bases between them. The CDR3 has 12 amino acids. The germline gives CDR1 SNHLY, CDR2 FYNNEI. The CDR3 region has the DNA TGTGCCAGCAGTGCCGTCCCTCTCGAGCAGTACTTC. This codes for CASSAVPLEQYF.

The V and J genes are TRBV2 and TRBJ2-2; no reliable D call. Germline CDR1 and CDR2: SNHLY and FYNNEI. V lost 4 bases and J lost 8, with 11 bases in between. The CDR3 runs 13 residues. CDR3 loop: CASSGLGRGELFF. CDR3 in DNA: TGTGCCAGCAGTGGGTTGGGAAGGGGGGAGCTGTTTTTT.

This clone has a single count. V is TRBV9 and J is TRBJ1-2; 7 nucleotides align to TRBD1. This CDR3 region has 15 residues. Germline CDR1 and CDR2: SGDLS and YYNGEE. V shed 4 bases and J 5 bases; nucleotides not matched to a gene: 11. CDR3 coding DNA: TGTGCCAGCAGCAGTCGGACAGGCGTCCTATATGGCTACACCTTC. Translation: CASSSRTGVLYGYTF.